Each of the 22 T cell receptor beta chains below was sequenced from the same sample in a study of blood T cell repertoires in COVID-19. Repertoires were generated with immunoSEQ multiplex PCR, while TCRdb's copy carries only in-frame clones and drops some. The sample lists about 230,000 clones, 85% to 90% occurring once. Sequences were obtained from peripheral blood. These receptors originate from a man aged 25 to 45 with COVID-19, enrolled during active disease.

The V and J genes are TRBV11-3 and TRBJ2-7; 9 positions match TRBD1. J lost 2 bases, V lost 5 bases, and 16 bases had no gene match. The CDR3 runs to 18 residues. Germline assignment: CDR1 SGHNT and CDR2 YENEEA. The CDR3 DNA reads as TGTGCCAGCAGCCCTCCGGGACAGGGCACCCCCCTCGCCTACGAGCAGTACTTC. Protein sequence: CASSPPGQGTPLAYEQYF.

The chain is built from TRBV6-2 or TRBV6-3 and TRBJ2-5, with D possibly being TRBD2 (5 bases). Deletions cut 6 bases from V and 1 base from J, with 12 bases between. CDR3 length: 14 amino acids. Germline loops: CDR1 MNHEY, CDR2 SVGEGT. The CDR3 is CASSSRLPQETQYF. The CDR3 DNA reads as TGTGCCAGCAGCTCACGACTACCCCAAGAGACCCAGTACTTC.

This clone was recorded at least ten times. The V gene is TRBV7-3, the J gene TRBJ1-2, with TRBD1 matching over 7 bases. This CDR3 comprises 15 residues. V lost 4 bases to trimming and J lost 6 bases; unmatched junction nucleotides: 11. CDR1 is SGHTA and CDR2 is FQGTGA in the germline V gene. This CDR3 is CASSSQPDRVDGYTF. CDR3 in DNA: TGTGCCAGCAGCTCCCAACCTGACAGGGTTGATGGCTACACCTTC. Full variable domain (missing parts from reference TRBV7-3 and TRBJ1-2): GAGVSQTPSNKVTEKGKYVELRCDPISGHTALYWYRQSLGQGPEFLIYFQGTGAADDSGLPNDRFFAVRPEGSVSTLKIQRTERGDSAVYLCASSSQPDRVDGYTFGSGTRLTVV.

The sample holds one count of this clone. The rearrangement joins TRBV15 to TRBJ1-2, with a tentative D call TRBD1 (5 bases). The CDR3 has 16 amino acids. Per germline, CDR1 LNHNV and CDR2 YYDKDF (reference sequence). The ends were cut back, 8 bases at V and 0 bases at J, with 19 bases in the middle. CDR3 DNA: TGTGCCACCTGCCAGGTAACAGGCGCAACTAACTATGGCTACACCTTC. It specifies CATCQVTGATNYGYTF. Looking up the rest from reference TRBV15 and TRBJ1-2 gives the full variable domain: DAMVIQNPRYQVTQFGKPVTLSCSQTLNHNVMYWYQQKSSQAPKLLFHYYDKDFNNEADTPDNFQSRRPNTSFCFLDIRSPGLGDTAMYLCATCQVTGATNYGYTFGSGTRLTVV.

This chain connects TRBV18 to TRBJ1-5, with unresolved D. V lost 6 bases to trimming and J lost 7 bases, with 16 bases between them. The CDR3 extends over 14 amino acids. CDR1 is KGHSH and CDR2 is LQKENI in the germline V gene. CDR3 sequence reads: CASSREELVQPQHF. In DNA form, the CDR3 reads TGTGCCAGCTCGAGGGAGGAGTTAGTCCAGCCCCAGCATTTT.

The chain is built from TRBV25-1 and TRBJ2-3, with 8 bases identical to TRBD1. Germline trimming cut 1 base from V and 3 bases from J; bases unmatched to any gene: 6. The CDR3 loop spans 16 amino acids. Germline V gives CDR1 MGHDK, CDR2 SYGVNS. The CDR3 coding sequence is TGTGCCAGCAGTGAATCACAGGGGGTTGGTACAGATACGCAGTATTTT. Residues: CASSESQGVGTDTQYF.

The rearrangement joins TRBV11-2 to TRBJ2-6, with 10 bases matching TRBD1. Germline CDR1 is SGHAT and CDR2 is FQNNGV. V lost 3 bases to trimming and J lost 4 bases; unmatched junction nucleotides: 12. This CDR3 has 19 amino acids. The CDR3 DNA sequence: TGTGCCAGCAGCTTTGCCGGGACAGGGGCGCTGGGAGGGGCCAACGTCCTGACTTTC. It codes for CASSFAGTGALGGANVLTF.

The rearrangement joins TRBV14 to TRBJ2-1; unclear D gene. CDR1 and CDR2 (germline): SGHDN, FVKESK. The CDR3 is 15 amino acids. Trimming stripped 4 bases from V and 0 bases from J, with 10 bases between. The DNA of the CDR3 is TGTGCCAGCAGCCTGACTCCTAGCTCCTACAATGAGCAGTTCTTC. Translation: CASSLTPSSYNEQFF. The entire variable domain, with the rest obtained from reference TRBV14 and TRBJ2-1, is as follows: EAGVTQFPSHSVIEKGQTVTLRCDPISGHDNLYWYRRVMGKEIKFLLHFVKESKQDESGMPNNRFLAERTGGTYSTLKVQPAELEDSGVYFCASSLTPSSYNEQFFGPGTRLTVL.

The chain links TRBV19 to TRBJ2-2; TRBD1 matches 9 bases. Germline CDR1 is LNHDA and CDR2 is SQIVND (reference sequence). The V gene end was trimmed by 6 bases and the J gene end by 6 bases; junction bases not matched to a gene: 11. This CDR3 contains 16 residues. Here the CDR3 reads CASSSRTGDVAGELFF. The CDR3 DNA reads TGTGCCAGTAGCTCCAGGACAGGGGACGTTGCCGGGGAGCTGTTTTTT.

The V call is TRBV10-3, the J call TRBJ2-1, with 9 positions matching TRBD2. V shed 3 bases and J 4 bases; nucleotides not matched to a gene: 7. The CDR3 spans 16 residues. Germline V gene data show CDR1 as ENHRY and CDR2 as SYGVKD. The CDR3 protein is CAISEISGSMYNEQFF. DNA of the CDR3: TGTGCCATCAGTGAAATTAGCGGGAGCATGTACAATGAGCAGTTCTTC.

DNA for the CDR3: TGCGCCAGCAGCTTGGTTAGCGGGGGCACCTACAATGAGCAGTTCTTC. This sequence encodes CASSLVSGGTYNEQFF. The chain employs TRBV5-1 and TRBJ2-1, with TRBD2 matching 9 bases. This CDR3 is built from 16 residues. The ends lost 0 bases at V and 2 bases at J; junction bases unmatched: 3. Germline assignment: CDR1 SGHRS and CDR2 YFSETQ.

This clone was observed a handful of times. The chain links TRBV6-5 to TRBJ1-4; TRBD1 matches at 7 bases. Germline assignment: CDR1 MNHEY and CDR2 SVGAGI. This CDR3 spans 14 amino acids. With V trimmed by 2 bases and J by 10 bases, 7 bases remained unmatched. Written as DNA, the CDR3 is TGTGCCAGCAGTTACAATAGGGGACAGTTAAAACTGTTTTTT. Translating it yields CASSYNRGQLKLFF.

This clone appeared once. The chain couples TRBV9 to TRBJ1-5; a weak D match, TRBD1 (5 bases). V lost 2 bases, J lost 0 bases, and 6 bases lay in between. Germline V gene sequence: CDR1 SGDLS, CDR2 YYNGEE. This CDR3 spans 14 amino acids. In DNA, the CDR3 is TGTGCCAGCAGCGTGACAGATAGCAATCAGCCCCAGCATTTT. It codes for CASSVTDSNQPQHF.

The CDR3 loop reads CAISDARASGNTIYF. DNA of the CDR3: TGTGCCATCAGTGACGCCAGGGCCTCTGGAAACACCATATATTTT. The chain links TRBV10-3 to TRBJ1-3, with a tentative D call TRBD1 (5 bases). V lost 3 bases, J lost 0 bases, and 9 bases lay in between. Per germline, CDR1 ENHRY and CDR2 SYGVKD. The CDR3 is 15 amino acids.

The rearrangement uses TRBV7-9 and TRBJ1-1; no firm D call. Germline loops: CDR1 SEHNR, CDR2 FQNEAQ (reference sequence). The V end lost 1 base, the J end lost 3 bases, and 9 bases lay between the germline ends. This CDR3 comprises 14 residues. In DNA form, the CDR3 reads TGTGCCAGCAGCTTAGGAGGGAGGGACACTGAAGCTTTCTTT. Translated: CASSLGGRDTEAFF.

The gene calls are TRBV27 and TRBJ2-1; 8 bases agree with TRBD2. Trimming took 1 base from V and 4 from J; bases not matched to a gene: 6. The CDR3 is made up of 16 amino acids. The germline gives CDR1 MNHEY, CDR2 SMNVEV (reference sequence). This CDR3 is CASSLFSGSWYNEQFF. The CDR3 bases are TGTGCCAGCAGTTTATTCAGCGGGAGCTGGTACAATGAGCAGTTCTTC.

The CDR3 spells CASSLPTGFTGELFF. In nucleotides, the CDR3 is TGCGCCAGCAGCTTGCCCACAGGTTTCACCGGGGAGCTGTTTTTT. The rearrangement links TRBV5-1 to TRBJ2-2; D may be TRBD1 (5 bases). Per germline, CDR1 SGHRS and CDR2 YFSETQ. Deletions cut 1 base from V and 4 bases from J, with 11 bases between. CDR3 size: 15 residues.

This clone has just one count. The chain carries TRBV7-9 and TRBJ2-5, with a weak D call TRBD1 (5 bases). V lost 4 bases to trimming and J lost 10 bases, with 22 bases between them. This CDR3 region has 15 residues. Germline V gene lookup returns CDR1 SEHNR and CDR2 FQNEAQ (reference sequence). The CDR3 nucleotides are TGTGCCAGCAGCTCCCCACCGGGCAGGGAAAAGGTCCAGTACTTC. Its protein is CASSSPPGREKVQYF.

V usage is TRBV7-9 and J usage is TRBJ2-1, with 8 bases matching TRBD2. The germline CDR1 and CDR2 sequences are SEHNR and FQNEAQ (reference sequence). V lost 8 bases and J lost 1; bases outside the gene matches: 10. The CDR3 runs to 16 residues. The CDR3 sequence: CASGGFSGVSYNEQFF. In nucleotides, the CDR3 is TGTGCCAGCGGAGGCTTTAGCGGGGTATCCTACAATGAGCAGTTCTTC.

The chain couples TRBV6-2 or TRBV6-3 to TRBJ2-7; 7 bases are a match to TRBD2. CDR1 MNHEY and CDR2 SVGEGT come from the germline V gene. This CDR3 has 14 amino acids. Trimming at V came to 4 bases and at J to 0 bases, leaving 3 bases not matched to a gene. CDR3 residues: CASSSLADSYEQYF. As DNA, the CDR3 is TGTGCCAGCAGTTCGCTAGCGGACTCCTACGAGCAGTACTTC.

The V gene is TRBV6-1, the J gene TRBJ2-7, with TRBD1 as a possible D gene (7 bases). CDR1 and CDR2 from the germline V gene are MNHNS and SASEGT. V lost 1 base, J lost 4 bases, and 14 bases lay in between. The CDR3 runs 15 residues. For the CDR3, the DNA is TGTGCCAGCAGTGAAGTGGGGCCAGGGGGGTACGAGCAGTACTTC. Protein: CASSEVGPGGYEQYF.

The chain joins TRBV7-9 to TRBJ1-2; the D gene is possibly TRBD1 (5 bases). The CDR3 is 13 residues long. Between the trimmed V and J ends, which lost 3 bases and 7 bases, there was a span of 12 bases. CDR1 is SEHNR, CDR2 FQNEAQ, per germline (reference sequence). The CDR3, as DNA: TGTGCCAGCAGCTTCAGGGTCGGGTCTGGCTACACCTTC. It specifies CASSFRVGSGYTF.